This T cell receptor (beta chain) comes out of a study of T cell clones after liver transplantation. The CDR3 totals 14 residues. V shed 5 bases and J shed 0 bases, with 9 bases lying between them. From germline, CDR1 is SGHRS and CDR2 YFSETQ. This clone has a single count. Sequencing used immunoSEQ multiplex PCR; TCRdb keeps in-frame clones, though not all of them. The sample shows 55,000 to 80,000 clones, roughly 90% of them seen only once. The V and J genes are TRBV5-1 and TRBJ2-1; D is uncertain. The sequence came from a human donor who received a liver transplant. This specimen was CD4+ T cells from blood, taken before liver transplant. The CDR3 nucleotides are TGCGCCAGCAGTTCTAAAAGCTCCTACAATGAGCAGTTCTTC. It translates to CASSSKSSYNEQFF. The full variable domain, rest sourced from reference TRBV5-1 and TRBJ2-1, is KAGVTQTPRYLIKTRGQQVTLSCSPISGHRSVSWYQQTPGQGLQFLFEYFSETQRNKGNFPGRFSGRQFSNSRSEMNVSTLELGDSALYLCASSSKSSYNEQFFGPGTRLTVL.